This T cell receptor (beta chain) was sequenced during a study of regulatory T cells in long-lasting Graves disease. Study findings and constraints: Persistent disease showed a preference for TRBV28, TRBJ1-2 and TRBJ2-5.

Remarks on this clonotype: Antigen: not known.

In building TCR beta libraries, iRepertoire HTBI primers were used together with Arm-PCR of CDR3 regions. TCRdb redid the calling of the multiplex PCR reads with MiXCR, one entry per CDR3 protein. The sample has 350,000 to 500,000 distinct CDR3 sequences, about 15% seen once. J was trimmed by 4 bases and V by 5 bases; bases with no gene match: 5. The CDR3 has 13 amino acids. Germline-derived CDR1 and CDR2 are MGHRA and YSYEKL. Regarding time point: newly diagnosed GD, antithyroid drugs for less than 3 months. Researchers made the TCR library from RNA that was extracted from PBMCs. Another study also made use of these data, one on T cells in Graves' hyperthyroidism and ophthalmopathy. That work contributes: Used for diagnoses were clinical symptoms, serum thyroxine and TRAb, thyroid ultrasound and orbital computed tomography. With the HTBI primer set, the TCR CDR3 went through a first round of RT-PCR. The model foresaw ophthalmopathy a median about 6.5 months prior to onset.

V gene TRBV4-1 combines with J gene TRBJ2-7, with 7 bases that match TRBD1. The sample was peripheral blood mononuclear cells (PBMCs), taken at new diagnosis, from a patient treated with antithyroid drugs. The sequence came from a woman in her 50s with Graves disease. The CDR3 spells CASSRQGKYEQYF. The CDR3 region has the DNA TGCGCCAGCAGCAGACAGGGCAAGTACGAGCAGTACTTC.